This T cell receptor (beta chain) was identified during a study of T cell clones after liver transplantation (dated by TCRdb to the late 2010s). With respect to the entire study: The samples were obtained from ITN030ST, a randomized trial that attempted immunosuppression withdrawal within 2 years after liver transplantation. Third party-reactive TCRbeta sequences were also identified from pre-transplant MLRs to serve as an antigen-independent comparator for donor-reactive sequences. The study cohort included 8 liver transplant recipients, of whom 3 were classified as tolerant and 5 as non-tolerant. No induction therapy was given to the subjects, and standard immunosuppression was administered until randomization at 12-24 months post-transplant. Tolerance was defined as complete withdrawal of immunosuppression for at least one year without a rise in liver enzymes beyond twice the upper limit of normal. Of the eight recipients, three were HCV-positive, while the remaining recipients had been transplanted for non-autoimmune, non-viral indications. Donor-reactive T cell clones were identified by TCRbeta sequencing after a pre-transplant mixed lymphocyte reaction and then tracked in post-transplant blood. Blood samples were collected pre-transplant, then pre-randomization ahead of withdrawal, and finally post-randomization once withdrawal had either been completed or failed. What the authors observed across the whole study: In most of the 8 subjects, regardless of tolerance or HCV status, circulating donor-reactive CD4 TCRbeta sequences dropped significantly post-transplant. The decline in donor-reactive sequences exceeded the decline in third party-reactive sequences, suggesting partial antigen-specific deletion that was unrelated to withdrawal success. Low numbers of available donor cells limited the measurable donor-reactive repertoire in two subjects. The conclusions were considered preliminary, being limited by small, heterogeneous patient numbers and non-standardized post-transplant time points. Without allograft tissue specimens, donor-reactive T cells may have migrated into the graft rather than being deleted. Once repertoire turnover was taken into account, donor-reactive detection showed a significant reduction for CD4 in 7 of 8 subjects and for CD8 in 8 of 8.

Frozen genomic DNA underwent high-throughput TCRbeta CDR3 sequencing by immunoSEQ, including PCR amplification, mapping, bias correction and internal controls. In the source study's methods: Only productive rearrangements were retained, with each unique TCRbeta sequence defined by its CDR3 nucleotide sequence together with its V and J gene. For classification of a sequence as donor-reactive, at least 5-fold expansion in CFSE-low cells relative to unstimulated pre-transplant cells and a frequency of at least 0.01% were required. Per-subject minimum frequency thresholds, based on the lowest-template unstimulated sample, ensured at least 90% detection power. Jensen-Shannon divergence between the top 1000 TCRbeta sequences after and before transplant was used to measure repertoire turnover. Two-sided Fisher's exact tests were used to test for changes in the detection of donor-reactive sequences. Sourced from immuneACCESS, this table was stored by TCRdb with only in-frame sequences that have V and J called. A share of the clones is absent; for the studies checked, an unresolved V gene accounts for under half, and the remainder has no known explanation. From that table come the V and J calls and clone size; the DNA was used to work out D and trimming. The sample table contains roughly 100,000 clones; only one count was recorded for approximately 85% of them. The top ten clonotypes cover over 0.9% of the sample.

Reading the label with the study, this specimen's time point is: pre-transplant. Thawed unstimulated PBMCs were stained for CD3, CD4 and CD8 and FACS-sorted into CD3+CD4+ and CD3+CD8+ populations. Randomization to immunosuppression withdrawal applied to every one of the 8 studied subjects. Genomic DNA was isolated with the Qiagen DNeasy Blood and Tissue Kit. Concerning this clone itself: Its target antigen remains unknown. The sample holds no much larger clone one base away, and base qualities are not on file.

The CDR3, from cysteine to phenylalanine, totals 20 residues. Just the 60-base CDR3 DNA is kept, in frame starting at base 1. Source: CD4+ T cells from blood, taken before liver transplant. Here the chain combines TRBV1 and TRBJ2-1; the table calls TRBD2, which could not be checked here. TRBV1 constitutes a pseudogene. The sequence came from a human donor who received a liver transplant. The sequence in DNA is TGCACCAGCAGCCAAGATCGGCCGGGTGAGCGGGAGGGCCTAGAGGATGAGCAGTTCTTC. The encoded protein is CTSSQDRPGEREGLEDEQFF.